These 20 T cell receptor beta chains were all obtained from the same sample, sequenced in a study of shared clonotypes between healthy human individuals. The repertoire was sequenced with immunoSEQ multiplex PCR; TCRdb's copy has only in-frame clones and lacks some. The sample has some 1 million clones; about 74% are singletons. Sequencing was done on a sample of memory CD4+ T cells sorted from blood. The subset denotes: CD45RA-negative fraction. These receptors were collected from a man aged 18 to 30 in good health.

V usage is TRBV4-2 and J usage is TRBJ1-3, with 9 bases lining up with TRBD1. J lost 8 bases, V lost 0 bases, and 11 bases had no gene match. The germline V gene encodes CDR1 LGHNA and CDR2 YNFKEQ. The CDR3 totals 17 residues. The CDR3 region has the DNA TGTGCCAGCAGCCAAGATGGACAGGGGATGTTGGGAGACACCATATATTTT. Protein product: CASSQDGQGMLGDTIYF.

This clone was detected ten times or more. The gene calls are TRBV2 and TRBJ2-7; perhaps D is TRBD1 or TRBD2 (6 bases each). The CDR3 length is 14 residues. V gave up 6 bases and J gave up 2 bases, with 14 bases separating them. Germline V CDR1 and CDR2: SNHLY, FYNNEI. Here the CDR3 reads CASRGGGITYEQYF. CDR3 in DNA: TGTGCCAGCAGGGGGGGCGGGATCACCTACGAGCAGTACTTC. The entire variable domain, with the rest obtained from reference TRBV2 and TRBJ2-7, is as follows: EPEVTQTPSHQVTQMGQEVILRCVPISNHLYFYWYRQILGQKVEFLVSFYNNEISEKSEIFDDQFSVERPDGSNFTLKIRSTKLEDSAMYFCASRGGGITYEQYFGPGTRLTVT.

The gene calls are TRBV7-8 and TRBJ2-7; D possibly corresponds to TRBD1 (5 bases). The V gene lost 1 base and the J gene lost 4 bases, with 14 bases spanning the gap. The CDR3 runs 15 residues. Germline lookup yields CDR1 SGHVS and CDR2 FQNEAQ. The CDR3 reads CASSLGSGMGYEQYF. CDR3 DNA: TGTGCCAGCAGCTTAGGATCAGGGATGGGTTACGAGCAGTACTTC.

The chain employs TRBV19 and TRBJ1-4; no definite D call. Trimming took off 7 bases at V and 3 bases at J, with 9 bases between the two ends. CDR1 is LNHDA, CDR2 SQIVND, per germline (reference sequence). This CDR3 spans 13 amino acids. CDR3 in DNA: TGTGCCAGTAACGAAAGACCTAATGAAAAACTGTTTTTT. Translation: CASNERPNEKLFF.

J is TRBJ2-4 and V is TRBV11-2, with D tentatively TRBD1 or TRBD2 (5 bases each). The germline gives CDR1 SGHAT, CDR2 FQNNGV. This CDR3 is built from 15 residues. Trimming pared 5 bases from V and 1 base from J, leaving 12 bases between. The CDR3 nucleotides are TGTGCCAGCAGCAACTTCAGGGAGGCCAAAAACATTCAGTACTTC. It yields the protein CASSNFREAKNIQYF.

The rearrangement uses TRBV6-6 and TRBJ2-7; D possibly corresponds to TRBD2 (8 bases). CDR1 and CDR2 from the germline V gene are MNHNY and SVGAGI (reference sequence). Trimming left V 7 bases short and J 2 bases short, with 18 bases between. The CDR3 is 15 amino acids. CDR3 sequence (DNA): TGTGCCAGCAAGGGGGCGGGGGGCCCAGCCTACGAGCAGTACTTC. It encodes CASKGAGGPAYEQYF.

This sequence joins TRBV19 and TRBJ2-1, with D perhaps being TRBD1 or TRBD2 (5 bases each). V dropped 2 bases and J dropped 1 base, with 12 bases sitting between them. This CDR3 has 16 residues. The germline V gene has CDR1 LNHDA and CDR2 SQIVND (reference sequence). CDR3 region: CASSINGAASYNEQFF. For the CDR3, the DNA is TGTGCCAGTAGTATAAACGGGGCGGCTTCCTACAATGAGCAGTTCTTC.

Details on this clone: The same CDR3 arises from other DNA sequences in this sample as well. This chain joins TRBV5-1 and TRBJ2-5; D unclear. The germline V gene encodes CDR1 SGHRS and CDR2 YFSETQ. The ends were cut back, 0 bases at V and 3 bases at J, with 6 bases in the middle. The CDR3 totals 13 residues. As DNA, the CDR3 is TGCGCCAGCAGCTTGGGGCAAAAAGAGACCCAGTACTTC. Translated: CASSLGQKETQYF.

In nucleotides, the CDR3 is TGTGCCATCCCCAGGGGCCCTAACTATGGCTACACCTTC. Protein product: CAIPRGPNYGYTF. The genes are TRBV6-1 and TRBJ1-2; TRBD1 might be the D (6 bases). This CDR3 has 13 residues. CDR1 is MNHNS, CDR2 SASEGT, per germline. V was trimmed by 10 bases and J by 0 bases, leaving 12 bases between them.

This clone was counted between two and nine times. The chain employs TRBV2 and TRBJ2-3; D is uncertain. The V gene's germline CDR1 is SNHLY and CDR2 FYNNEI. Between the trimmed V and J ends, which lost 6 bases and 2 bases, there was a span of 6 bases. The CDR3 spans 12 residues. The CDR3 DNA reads TGTGCCAGCAGAAGGGACACAGATACGCAGTATTTT. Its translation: CASRRDTDTQYF. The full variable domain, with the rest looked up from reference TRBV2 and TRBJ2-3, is EPEVTQTPSHQVTQMGQEVILRCVPISNHLYFYWYRQILGQKVEFLVSFYNNEISEKSEIFDDQFSVERPDGSNFTLKIRSTKLEDSAMYFCASRRDTDTQYFGPGTRLTVL.

The CDR3 DNA reads as TGTGCCAGCAGTTACTCGGGCCGTTACACAGATACGCAGTATTTT. Translated, it gives CASSYSGRYTDTQYF. This chain links TRBV6-5 with TRBJ2-3; the D is unclear. CDR3 length equals 15 residues. V gave up 0 bases and J gave up 2 bases, with 9 bases separating them. CDR1 MNHEY and CDR2 SVGAGI come from the germline V gene.

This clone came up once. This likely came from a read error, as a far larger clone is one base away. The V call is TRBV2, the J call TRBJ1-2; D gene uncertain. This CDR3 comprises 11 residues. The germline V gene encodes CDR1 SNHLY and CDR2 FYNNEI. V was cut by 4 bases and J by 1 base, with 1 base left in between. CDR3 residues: CASSGNYGYTF. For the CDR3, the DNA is TGTGCCAGCAGTGGTAACTATGGCTACACCTTC.

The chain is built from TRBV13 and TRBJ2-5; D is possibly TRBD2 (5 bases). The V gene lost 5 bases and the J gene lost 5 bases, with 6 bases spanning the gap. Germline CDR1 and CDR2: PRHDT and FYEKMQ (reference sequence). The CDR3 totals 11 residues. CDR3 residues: CASSEGETQYF. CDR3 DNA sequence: TGTGCCAGCAGCGAGGGTGAGACCCAGTACTTC.

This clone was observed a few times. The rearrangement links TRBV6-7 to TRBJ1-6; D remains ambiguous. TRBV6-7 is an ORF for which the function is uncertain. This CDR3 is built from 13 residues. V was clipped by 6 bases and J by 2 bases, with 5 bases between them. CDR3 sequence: CASRHAYNSPLHF. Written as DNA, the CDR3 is TGTGCCAGCAGACACGCCTATAATTCACCCCTCCACTTT.

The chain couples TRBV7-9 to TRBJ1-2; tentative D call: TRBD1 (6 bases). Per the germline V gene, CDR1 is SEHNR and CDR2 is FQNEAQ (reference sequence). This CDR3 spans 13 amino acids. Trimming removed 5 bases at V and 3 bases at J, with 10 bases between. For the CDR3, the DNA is TGTGCCAGCAGCGACAGGCAATACTATGGCTACACCTTC. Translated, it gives CASSDRQYYGYTF.

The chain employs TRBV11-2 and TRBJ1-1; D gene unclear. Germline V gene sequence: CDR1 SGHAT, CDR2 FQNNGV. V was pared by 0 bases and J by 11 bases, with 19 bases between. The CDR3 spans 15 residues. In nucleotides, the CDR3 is TGTGCCAGCAGCTTAGATAGGTTGGCACCGGGTGGGGCTTTCTTT. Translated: CASSLDRLAPGGAFF.

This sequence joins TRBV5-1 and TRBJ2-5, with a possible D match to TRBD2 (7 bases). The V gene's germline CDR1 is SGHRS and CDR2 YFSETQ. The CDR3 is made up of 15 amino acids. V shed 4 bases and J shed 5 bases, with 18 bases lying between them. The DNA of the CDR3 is TGCGCCAGCAGCCTTACCGGGGGGCATGGGGAGACCCAGTACTTC. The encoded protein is CASSLTGGHGETQYF.

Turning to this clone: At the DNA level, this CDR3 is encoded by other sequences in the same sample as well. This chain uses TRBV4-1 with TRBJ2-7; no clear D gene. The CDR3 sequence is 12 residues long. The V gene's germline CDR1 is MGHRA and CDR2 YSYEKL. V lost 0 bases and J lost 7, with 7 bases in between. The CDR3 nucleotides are TGCGCCAGCAGCCAAGAGCTTGGTGAGCAGTACTTC. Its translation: CASSQELGEQYF.

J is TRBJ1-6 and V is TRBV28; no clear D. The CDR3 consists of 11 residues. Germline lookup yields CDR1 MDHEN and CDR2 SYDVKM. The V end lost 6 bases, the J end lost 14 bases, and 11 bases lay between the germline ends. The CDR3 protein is CASSASTALHF. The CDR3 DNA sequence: TGTGCCAGCAGCGCCTCCACCGCCCTCCACTTT. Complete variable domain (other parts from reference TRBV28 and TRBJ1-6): DVKVTQSSRYLVKRTGEKVFLECVQDMDHENMFWYRQDPGLGLRLIYFSYDVKMKEKGDIPEGYSVSREKKERFSLILESASTNQTSMYLCASSASTALHFGNGTRLTVT.

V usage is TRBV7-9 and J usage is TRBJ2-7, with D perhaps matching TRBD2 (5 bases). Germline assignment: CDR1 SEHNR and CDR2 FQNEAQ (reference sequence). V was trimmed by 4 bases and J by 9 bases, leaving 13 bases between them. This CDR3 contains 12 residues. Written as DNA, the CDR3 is TGTGCCAGCAGCTCAGGTCGGGGTGGGCAGTACTTC. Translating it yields CASSSGRGGQYF.